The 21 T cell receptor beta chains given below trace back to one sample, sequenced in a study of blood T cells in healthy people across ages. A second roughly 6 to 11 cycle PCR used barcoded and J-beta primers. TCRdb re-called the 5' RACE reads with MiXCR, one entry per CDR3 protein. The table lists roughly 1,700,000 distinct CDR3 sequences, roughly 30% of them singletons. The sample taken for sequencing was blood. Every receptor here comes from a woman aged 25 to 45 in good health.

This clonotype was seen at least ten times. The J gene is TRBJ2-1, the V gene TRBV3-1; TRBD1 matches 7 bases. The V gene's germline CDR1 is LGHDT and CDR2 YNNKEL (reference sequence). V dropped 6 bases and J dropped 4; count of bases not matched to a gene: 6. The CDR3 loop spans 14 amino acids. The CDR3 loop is CASRDRVGYNEQFF. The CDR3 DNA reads TGTGCCAGCAGAGACAGGGTAGGTTACAATGAGCAGTTCTTC.

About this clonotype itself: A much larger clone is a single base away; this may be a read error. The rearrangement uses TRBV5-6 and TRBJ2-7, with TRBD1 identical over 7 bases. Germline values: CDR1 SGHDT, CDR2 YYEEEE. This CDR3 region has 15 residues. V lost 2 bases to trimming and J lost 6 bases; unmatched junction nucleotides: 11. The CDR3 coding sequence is TGTGCCAGCAGCTTATTAAGGACAGGCGCCTGCGAGCAGTACTTC. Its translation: CASSLLRTGACEQYF.

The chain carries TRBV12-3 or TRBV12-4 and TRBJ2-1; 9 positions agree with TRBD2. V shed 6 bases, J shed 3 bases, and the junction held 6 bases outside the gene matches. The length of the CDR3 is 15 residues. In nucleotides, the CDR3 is TGTGCCAGCAGCGTTCTAGCGGGGCGCTACAATGAGCAGTTCTTC. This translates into CASSVLAGRYNEQFF.

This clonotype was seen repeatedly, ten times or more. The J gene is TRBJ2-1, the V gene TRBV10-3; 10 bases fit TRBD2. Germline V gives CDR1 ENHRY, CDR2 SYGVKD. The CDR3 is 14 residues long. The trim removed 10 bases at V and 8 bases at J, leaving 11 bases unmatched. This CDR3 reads CATKGSLAGDEQFF. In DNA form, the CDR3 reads TGTGCCACCAAAGGGTCGCTAGCGGGAGATGAGCAGTTCTTC.

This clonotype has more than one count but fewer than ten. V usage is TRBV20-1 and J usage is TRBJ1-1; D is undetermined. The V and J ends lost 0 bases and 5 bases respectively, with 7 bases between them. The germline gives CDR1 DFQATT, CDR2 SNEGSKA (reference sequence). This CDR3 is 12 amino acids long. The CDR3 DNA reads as TGCAGTGCTAGAGATTCCAGGACTGAAGCTTTCTTT. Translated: CSARDSRTEAFF.

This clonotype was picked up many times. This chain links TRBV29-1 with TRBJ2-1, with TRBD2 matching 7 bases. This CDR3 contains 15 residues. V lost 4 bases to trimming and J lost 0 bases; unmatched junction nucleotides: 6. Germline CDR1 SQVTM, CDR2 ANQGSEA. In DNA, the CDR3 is TGCAGCGTTGTGGGGGGGATCAACTCCTACAATGAGCAGTTCTTC. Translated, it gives CSVVGGINSYNEQFF.

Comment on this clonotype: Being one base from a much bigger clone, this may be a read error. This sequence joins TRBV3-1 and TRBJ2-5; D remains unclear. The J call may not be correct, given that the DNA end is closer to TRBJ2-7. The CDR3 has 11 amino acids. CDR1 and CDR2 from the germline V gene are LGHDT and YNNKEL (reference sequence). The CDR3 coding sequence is TGTGCCAGCAGCCAAGATTGCGAGCAGTACTTC. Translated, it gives CASSQDCEQYF.

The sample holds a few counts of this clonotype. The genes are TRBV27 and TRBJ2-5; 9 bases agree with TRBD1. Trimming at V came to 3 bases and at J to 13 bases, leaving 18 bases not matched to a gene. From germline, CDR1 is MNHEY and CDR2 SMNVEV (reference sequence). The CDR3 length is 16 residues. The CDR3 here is CASSFLLGDRADERYF. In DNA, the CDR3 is TGTGCCAGCAGTTTCCTCTTGGGGGACAGGGCAGACGAGCGGTACTTC.

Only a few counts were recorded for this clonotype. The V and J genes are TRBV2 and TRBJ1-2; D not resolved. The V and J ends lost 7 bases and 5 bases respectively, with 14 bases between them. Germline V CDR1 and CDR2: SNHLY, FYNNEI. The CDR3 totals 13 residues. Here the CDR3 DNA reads TGTGCCAGCATTGCAGGAATGATGTATGGCTACACCTTC. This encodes CASIAGMMYGYTF.

This CDR3 reads CASSQDSRAGANVLTF. The CDR3 DNA reads TGCGCCAGCAGCCAAGACAGCAGGGCCGGGGCCAACGTCCTGACTTTC. The rearrangement links TRBV4-1 to TRBJ2-6; TRBD1 might be the D (5 bases). The CDR3 has 16 amino acids. V was shortened by 0 bases and J by 4 bases, with 10 bases between the two germline ends. Germline V gives CDR1 MGHRA, CDR2 YSYEKL.

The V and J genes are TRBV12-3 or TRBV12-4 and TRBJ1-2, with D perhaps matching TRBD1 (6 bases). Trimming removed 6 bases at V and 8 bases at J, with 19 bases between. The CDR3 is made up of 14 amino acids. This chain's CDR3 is CASSVGGLARGYTF. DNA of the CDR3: TGTGCCAGCAGCGTTGGGGGGCTGGCGCGGGGCTACACCTTC.

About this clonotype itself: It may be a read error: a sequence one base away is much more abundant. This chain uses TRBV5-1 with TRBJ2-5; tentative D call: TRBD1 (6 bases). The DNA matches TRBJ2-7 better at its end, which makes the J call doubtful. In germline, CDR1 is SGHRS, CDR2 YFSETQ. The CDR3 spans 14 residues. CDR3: CASSSLDSPYEQYF. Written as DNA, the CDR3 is TGCGCCAGCAGCTCCCTGGACAGTCCCTACGAGCAGTACTTC.

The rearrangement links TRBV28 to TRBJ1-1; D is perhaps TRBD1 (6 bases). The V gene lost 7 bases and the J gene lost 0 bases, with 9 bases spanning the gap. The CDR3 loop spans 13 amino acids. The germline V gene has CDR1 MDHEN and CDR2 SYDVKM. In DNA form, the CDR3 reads TGTGCCAGCAAGGAGGGGGTGAACACTGAAGCTTTCTTT. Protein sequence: CASKEGVNTEAFF.

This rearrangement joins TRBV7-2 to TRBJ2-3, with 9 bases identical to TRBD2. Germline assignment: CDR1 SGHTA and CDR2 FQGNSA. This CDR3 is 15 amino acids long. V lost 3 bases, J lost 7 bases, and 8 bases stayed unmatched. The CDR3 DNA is TGTGCCAGCAGCTTGGAGGGACTAGCAATGAATACGCAGTATTTT. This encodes CASSLEGLAMNTQYF.

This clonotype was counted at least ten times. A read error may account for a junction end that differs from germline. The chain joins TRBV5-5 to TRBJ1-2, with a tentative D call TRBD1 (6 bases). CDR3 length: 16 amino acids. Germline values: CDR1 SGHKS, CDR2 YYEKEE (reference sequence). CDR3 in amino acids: CASSPGPGAANYGCTF. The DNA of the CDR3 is TGTGCCAGCAGCCCGGGCCCAGGGGCGGCTAACTATGGCTGCACCTTC.

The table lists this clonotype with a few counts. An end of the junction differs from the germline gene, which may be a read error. In DNA, the CDR3 is TGCATTGCTAGAGACGGACAGCAACAGCCCCAGCATTTT. The encoded protein is CIARDGQQQPQHF. The chain is built from TRBV20-1 and TRBJ1-5; D possibly corresponds to TRBD1 (6 bases). Germline CDR1 DFQATT, CDR2 SNEGSKA (reference sequence). This CDR3 is built from 13 residues.

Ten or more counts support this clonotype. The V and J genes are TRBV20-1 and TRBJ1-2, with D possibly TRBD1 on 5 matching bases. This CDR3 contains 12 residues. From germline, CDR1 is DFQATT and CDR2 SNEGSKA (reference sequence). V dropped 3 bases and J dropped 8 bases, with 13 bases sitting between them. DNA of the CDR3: TGCAGTGCTAGGCAGGACATGACCGGCTACACCTTC. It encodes CSARQDMTGYTF.

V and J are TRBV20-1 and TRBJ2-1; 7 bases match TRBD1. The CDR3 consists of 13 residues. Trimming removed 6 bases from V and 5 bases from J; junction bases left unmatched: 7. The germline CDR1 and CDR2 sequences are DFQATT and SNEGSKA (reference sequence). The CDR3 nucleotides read TGCAGTGCCAGGACAGGCTGGGACAATGAGCAGTTCTTC. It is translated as CSARTGWDNEQFF.

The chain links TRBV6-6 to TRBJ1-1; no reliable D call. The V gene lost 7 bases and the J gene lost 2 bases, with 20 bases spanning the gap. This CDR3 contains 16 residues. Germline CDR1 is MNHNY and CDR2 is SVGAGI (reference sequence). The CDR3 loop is CASNERRVQRNTEAFF. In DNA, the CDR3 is TGTGCCAGCAACGAGAGGAGAGTACAGAGAAACACTGAAGCTTTCTTT.

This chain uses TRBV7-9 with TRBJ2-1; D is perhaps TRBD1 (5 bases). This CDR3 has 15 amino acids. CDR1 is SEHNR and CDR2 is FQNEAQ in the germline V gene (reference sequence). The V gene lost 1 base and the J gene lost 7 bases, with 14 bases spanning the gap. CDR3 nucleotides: TGTGCCAGCAGCTTAGGGGCAGGGATAACAAATGAGCAGTTCTTC. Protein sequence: CASSLGAGITNEQFF.

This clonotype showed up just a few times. This chain's CDR3 is CASSYKVGNSHNEQFF. The DNA of the CDR3 is TGTGCCAGCAGTTACAAAGTCGGTAATTCCCACAATGAGCAGTTCTTC. The rearrangement links TRBV6-2 or TRBV6-3 to TRBJ2-1, with no clear D. The CDR3 has 16 amino acids. V was cut by 2 bases and J by 5 bases, with 16 bases left in between. Germline lookup yields CDR1 MNHEY and CDR2 SVGEGT.